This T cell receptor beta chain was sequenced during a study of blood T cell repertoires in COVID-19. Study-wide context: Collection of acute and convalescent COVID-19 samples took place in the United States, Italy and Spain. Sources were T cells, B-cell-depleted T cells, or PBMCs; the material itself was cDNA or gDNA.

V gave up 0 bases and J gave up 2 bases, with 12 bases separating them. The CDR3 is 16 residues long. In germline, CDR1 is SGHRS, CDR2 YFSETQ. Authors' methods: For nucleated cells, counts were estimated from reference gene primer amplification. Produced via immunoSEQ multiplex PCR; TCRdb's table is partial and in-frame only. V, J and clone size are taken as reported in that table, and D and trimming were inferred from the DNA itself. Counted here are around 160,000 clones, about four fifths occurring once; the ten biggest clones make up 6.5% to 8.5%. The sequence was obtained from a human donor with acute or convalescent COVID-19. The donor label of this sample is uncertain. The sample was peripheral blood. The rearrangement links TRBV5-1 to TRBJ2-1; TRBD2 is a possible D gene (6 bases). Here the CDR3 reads CASSLVVGGTYNEQFF. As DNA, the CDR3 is TGCGCCAGCAGCTTGGTGGTCGGAGGGACCTACAATGAGCAGTTCTTC.